This T cell receptor beta chain was found in a study of beta chain features in type 1 diabetes. Overall study findings and caveats: Fewer insertions but more deletions were seen at VDJ junctions in type 1 diabetes patients. Healthy donors had naive, central memory and Treg TCRB repertoires that appeared less similar than those seen among patients. For Type 1 diabetes patients, all four CD4+ subsets carried TCRB CDR3s that were moderately but significantly shorter.

Worth noting for this clone: Its antigen remains unidentified.

cDNA synthesis used the whole RNA isolate, giving expressed TCRB sequences. Profiling relied on immunoSEQ multiplex PCR, and the TCRdb table lists in-frame clones only, not all of them. The sample has around 250,000 clones, roughly 20% seen once; the top ten hold 0.028%. There was one heparinised blood draw per donor, averaging roughly 0.12 L. CD45RO/CCR7/CD25/CD127/CD95/CD27 sorting isolated CD4+ naive, central memory, regulatory and stem cell-like memory cells. Germline V gives CDR1 SGHRS, CDR2 YFSETQ. This CDR3 spans 12 amino acids. Trimming took 7 bases from V and 5 from J, leaving 12 bases between them.

The source material was naive CD4+ T cells from blood. The TCR was taken from a woman between 40 and 50 years old with type 1 diabetes. The chain employs TRBV5-1 and TRBJ2-5; possibly TRBD2 for D (6 bases). CDR3 nucleotide sequence: TGCGCCAGCGGGGCGGAGGGCGAGACCCAGTACTTC. Its translation: CASGAEGETQYF.